Listed below are T cell receptor beta chains from one sample, sequenced in a study of T cells expressing NK-cell markers. TCRdb re-called the 5' RACE reads and catalogs CDR3 proteins one per entry, DNA excluded. Listed are 150,000 to 160,000 distinct CDR3 sequences; around 35% falls within the top ten. Sequenced: blood T cells: a sorted CD56 or NKG2C T cell subset, CD4+ or CD8+ T cells, or bulk PBMC T cells (not recorded which). The source of these receptors is a woman in her fifties or sixties in good health. Each CDR3 is given with its conserved first and last residue. Expanded clones are given a class, and other clones once, few, many or no size at all.

size	V	J	CDR3
.	TRBV2	TRBJ2-5	CASSADPSETQYF
.	TRBV5-1	TRBJ2-1	CASSSAGGMYEQFF
.	TRBV11-3	TRBJ2-3	CASSLGGRGRTDTQYF
.	TRBV19	TRBJ1-1	CASSMLLVEEAFF
.	TRBV18	TRBJ2-2	CASSPQPRGYTGELFF
.	TRBV9	TRBJ1-2	CASSGWTGRSYGYTF
.	TRBV11-2	TRBJ2-1	CASSLTTGYNEQFF
.	TRBV6-1	TRBJ1-1	CASMLREAVSTEAFF
.	TRBV12-3/TRBV12-4	TRBJ2-5	CASSLLAGGPGQETQYF
.	TRBV12-3/TRBV12-4	TRBJ1-2	CASSFGAGSGYTF
.	TRBV13	TRBJ2-1	CASSFKREYEQFF
.	TRBV9	TRBJ1-6	CASSVSVGWNSPLHF
.	TRBV2	TRBJ2-1	CAGKGTYNEQFF
.	TRBV14	TRBJ2-2	CASSQVPRWTGSTGVSGELFF
.	TRBV5-5	TRBJ2-1	CASSTPGLAPNEQFF
.	TRBV6-5	TRBJ1-1	CASSYSGGVTEAFF
.	TRBV27	TRBJ2-7	CASSLRAGLNYEQYF
medium-sized	TRBV27	TRBJ2-3	CASKAGVKDTQYF
.	TRBV20-1	TRBJ2-7	CSAGSSGRAYGEQYF
.	TRBV28	TRBJ2-7	CASSALLGDRVYEQYF
.	TRBV28	TRBJ2-3	CASSLIYSGRSTDTQYF
.	TRBV11-2	TRBJ2-1	CASWGRGLNEQFF
.	TRBV7-9	TRBJ1-1	CASSSDPGADEDFF
.	TRBV7-8	TRBJ1-2	CASSLGSDGYTF
.	TRBV24-1	TRBJ2-5	CATSDPGTDETQYF
.	TRBV12-5	TRBJ2-3	CASGSSFTERADTQYF
.	TRBV24-1	TRBJ2-2	CAIGQGDGELFF
.	TRBV4-1	TRBJ2-3	CASSQVRGRPRDTQYF
.	TRBV7-2	TRBJ2-1	CASSSITSGNEQFF
.	TRBV21-1	TRBJ2-5	CASSKTGTVQETQYF
.	TRBV12-3/TRBV12-4	TRBJ2-1	CASSGGGLGVPPDEQFF
.	TRBV5-1	TRBJ2-1	CASSSSGQAGNEQFF
.	TRBV4-2	TRBJ2-1	CASSQGNEQFF
.	TRBV7-9	TRBJ2-1	CASSLFSVGLNEQFF
.	TRBV6-5	TRBJ1-1	CASSQGSARTEAFF
.	TRBV25-1	TRBJ1-5	CASSEWAGDQPQHF
.	TRBV27	TRBJ1-5	CASSRGGRDQPQHF
.	TRBV7-2	TRBJ2-1	CASSSIAGAGNEQFF
.	TRBV29-1	TRBJ1-5	CSVDMGGGGDQPQHF